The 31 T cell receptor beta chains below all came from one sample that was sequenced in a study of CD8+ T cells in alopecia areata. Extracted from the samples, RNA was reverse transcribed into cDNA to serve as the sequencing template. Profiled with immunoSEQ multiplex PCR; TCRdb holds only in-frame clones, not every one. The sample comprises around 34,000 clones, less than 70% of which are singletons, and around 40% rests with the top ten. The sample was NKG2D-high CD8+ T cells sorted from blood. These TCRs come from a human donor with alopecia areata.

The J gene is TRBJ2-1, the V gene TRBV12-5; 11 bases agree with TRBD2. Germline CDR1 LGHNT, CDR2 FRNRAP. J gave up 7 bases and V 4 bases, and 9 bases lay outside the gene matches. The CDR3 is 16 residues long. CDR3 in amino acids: CASGSRLAGGPNEQFF. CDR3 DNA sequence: TGTGCTAGTGGTTCTCGCCTAGCGGGAGGACCTAATGAGCAGTTCTTC.

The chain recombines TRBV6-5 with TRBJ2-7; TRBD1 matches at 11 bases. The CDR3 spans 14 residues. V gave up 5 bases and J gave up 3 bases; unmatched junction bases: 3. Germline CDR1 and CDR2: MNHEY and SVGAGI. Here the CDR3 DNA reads TGTGCCAGCAGTGCCGGGACAGGGGGCTACGAGCAGTACTTC. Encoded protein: CASSAGTGGYEQYF.

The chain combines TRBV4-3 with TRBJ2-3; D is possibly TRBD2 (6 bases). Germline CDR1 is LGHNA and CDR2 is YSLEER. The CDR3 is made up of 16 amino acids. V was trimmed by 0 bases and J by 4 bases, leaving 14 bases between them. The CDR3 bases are TGCGCCAGCAGCCAAGATTTGGGAGGTGGGCCAGATACGCAGTATTTT. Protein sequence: CASSQDLGGGPDTQYF.

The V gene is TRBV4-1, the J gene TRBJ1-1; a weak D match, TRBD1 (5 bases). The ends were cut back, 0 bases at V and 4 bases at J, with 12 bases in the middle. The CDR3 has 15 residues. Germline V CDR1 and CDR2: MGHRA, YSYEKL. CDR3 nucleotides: TGCGCCAGCAGCCAAGATCAGAGGGGTATCACTGAAGCTTTCTTT. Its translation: CASSQDQRGITEAFF.

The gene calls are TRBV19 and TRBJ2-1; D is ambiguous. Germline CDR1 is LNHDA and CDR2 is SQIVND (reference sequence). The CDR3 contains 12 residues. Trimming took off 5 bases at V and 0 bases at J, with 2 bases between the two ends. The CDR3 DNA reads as TGTGCCAGTAGTGACTCCTACAATGAGCAGTTCTTC. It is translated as CASSDSYNEQFF.

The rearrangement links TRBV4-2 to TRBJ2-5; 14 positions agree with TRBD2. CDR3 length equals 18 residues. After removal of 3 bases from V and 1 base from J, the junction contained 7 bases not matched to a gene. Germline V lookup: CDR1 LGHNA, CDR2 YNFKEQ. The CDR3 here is CASSHPGLAGAIQETQYF. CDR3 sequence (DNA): TGTGCCAGCAGCCATCCGGGACTAGCGGGAGCAATCCAAGAGACCCAGTACTTC.

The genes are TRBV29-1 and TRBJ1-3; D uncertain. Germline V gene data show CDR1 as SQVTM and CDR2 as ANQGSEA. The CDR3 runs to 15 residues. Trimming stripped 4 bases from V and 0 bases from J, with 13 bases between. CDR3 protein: CSVGGGQDSGNTIYF. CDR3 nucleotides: TGCAGCGTTGGCGGCGGCCAGGACTCTGGAAACACCATATATTTT.

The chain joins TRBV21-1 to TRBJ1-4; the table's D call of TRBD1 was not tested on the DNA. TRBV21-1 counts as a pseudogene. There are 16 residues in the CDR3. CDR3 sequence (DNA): TGTGCCAGCAGCATACAAGGGGGTGCAACTAATGAAAAACTGTTTTTT. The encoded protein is CASSIQGGATNEKLFF.

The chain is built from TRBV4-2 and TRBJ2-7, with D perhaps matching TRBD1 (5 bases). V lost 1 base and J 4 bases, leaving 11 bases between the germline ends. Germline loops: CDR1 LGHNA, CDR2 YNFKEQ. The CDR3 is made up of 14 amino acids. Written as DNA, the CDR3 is TGTGCCAGCAGCCAAGGCACAGGCAGGTACGAGCAGTACTTC. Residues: CASSQGTGRYEQYF.

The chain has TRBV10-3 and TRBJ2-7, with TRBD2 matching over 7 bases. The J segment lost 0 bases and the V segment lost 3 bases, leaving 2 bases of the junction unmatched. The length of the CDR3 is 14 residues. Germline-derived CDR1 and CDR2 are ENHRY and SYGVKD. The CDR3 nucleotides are TGTGCCATCAGTGATTCGGGGGGCTCCTACGAGCAGTACTTC. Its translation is CAISDSGGSYEQYF.

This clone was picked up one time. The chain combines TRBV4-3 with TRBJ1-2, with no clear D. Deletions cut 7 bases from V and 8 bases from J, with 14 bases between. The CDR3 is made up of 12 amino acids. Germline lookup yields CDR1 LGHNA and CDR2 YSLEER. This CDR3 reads CASKSLSYGYTF. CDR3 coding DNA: TGCGCCAGCAAGTCTCTTTCCTACGGCTACACCTTC.

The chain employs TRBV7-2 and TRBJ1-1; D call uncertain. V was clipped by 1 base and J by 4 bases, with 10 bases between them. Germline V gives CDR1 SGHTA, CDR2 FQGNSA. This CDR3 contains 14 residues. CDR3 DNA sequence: TGTGCCAGCAGCTTAGTCGGCGTGGGCACTGAAGCTTTCTTT. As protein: CASSLVGVGTEAFF.

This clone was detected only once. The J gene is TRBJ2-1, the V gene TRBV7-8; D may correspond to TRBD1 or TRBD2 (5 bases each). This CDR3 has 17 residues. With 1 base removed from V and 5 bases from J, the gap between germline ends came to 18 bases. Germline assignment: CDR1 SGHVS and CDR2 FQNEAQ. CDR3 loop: CASSLGVGTSENNEQFF. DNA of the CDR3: TGTGCCAGCAGCTTAGGGGTGGGGACGTCGGAAAACAATGAGCAGTTCTTC.

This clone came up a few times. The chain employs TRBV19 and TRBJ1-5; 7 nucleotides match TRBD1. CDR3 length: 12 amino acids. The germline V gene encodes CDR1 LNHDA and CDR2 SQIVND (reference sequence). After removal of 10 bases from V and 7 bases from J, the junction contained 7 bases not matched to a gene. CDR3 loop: CATSTGMQPQHF. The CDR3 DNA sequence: TGTGCCACGTCGACAGGGATGCAGCCCCAGCATTTT.

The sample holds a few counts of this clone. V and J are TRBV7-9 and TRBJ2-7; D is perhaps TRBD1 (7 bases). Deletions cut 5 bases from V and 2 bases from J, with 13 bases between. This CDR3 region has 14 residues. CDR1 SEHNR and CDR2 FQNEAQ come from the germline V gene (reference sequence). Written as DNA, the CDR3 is TGTGCCAGCAGCCCAGGGGGGCGCACCTACGAGCAGTACTTC. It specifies CASSPGGRTYEQYF.

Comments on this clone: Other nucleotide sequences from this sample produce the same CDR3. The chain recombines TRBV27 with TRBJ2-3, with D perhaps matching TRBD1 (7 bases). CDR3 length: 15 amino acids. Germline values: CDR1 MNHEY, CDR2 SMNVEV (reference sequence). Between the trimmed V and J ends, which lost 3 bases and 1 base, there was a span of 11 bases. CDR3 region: CASSFQGGRTDTQYF. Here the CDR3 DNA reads TGTGCCAGCAGTTTTCAGGGGGGACGCACAGATACGCAGTATTTT.

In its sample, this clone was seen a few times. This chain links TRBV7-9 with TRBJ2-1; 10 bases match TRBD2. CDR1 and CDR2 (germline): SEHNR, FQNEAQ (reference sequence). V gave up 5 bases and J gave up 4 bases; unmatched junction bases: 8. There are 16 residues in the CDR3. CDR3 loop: CASSPLAGEVYNEQFF. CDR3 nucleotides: TGTGCCAGCAGCCCCCTAGCGGGAGAGGTGTACAATGAGCAGTTCTTC.

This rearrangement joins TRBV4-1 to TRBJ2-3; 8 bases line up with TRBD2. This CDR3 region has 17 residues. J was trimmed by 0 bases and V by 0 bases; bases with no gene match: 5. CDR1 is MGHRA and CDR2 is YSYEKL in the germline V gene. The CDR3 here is CASSQDLPSGSTDTQYF. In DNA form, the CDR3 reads TGCGCCAGCAGCCAAGATCTCCCTAGCGGGAGCACAGATACGCAGTATTTT.

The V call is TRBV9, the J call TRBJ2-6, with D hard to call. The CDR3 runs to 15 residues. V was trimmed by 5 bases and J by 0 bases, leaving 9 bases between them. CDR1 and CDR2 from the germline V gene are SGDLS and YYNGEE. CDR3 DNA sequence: TGTGCCAGCAGGCCCGTGGGCTCTGGGGCCAACGTCCTGACTTTC. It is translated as CASRPVGSGANVLTF.

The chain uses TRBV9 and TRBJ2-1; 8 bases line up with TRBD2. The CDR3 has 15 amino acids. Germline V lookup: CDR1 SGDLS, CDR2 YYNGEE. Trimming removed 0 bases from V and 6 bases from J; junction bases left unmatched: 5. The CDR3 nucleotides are TGTGCCAGCAGCGTAGGCGCGGGAGGTGGCAATGAGCAGTTCTTC. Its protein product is CASSVGAGGGNEQFF.

The CDR3 protein is CSVSWGEGDTQYF. DNA of the CDR3: TGCAGCGTTTCGTGGGGAGAGGGAGATACGCAGTATTTT. The chain couples TRBV29-1 to TRBJ2-3, with D possibly being TRBD2 (5 bases). The CDR3 sequence is 13 residues long. Germline V lookup: CDR1 SQVTM, CDR2 ANQGSEA. V lost 5 bases and J lost 5, with 14 bases in between.

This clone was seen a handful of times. CDR3 coding DNA: TGTGCCAGCAGCTTAGAGGTTAGCTCCTACAATGAGCAGTTCTTC. Translation: CASSLEVSSYNEQFF. This sequence joins TRBV7-2 and TRBJ2-1; no definite D call. V lost 1 base and J 0 bases, leaving 7 bases between the germline ends. CDR1 is SGHTA, CDR2 FQGNSA, per germline. CDR3 length: 15 amino acids.

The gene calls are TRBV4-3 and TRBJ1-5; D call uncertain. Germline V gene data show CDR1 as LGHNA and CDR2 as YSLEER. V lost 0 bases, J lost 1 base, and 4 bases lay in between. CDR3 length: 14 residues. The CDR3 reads CASSQDWSNQPQHF. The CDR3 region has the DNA TGCGCCAGCAGCCAAGATTGGAGCAATCAGCCCCAGCATTTT.

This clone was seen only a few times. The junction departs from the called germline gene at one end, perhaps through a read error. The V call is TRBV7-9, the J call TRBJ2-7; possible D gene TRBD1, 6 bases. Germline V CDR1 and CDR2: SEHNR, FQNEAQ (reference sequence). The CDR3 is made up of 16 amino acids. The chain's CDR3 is CASSQEVGTLSYEQYF. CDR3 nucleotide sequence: TGCGCCAGCAGCCAAGAGGTCGGGACACTTTCCTACGAGCAGTACTTC. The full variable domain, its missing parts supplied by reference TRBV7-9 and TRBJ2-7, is DTGVSQNPRHKITKRGQNVTFRCDPISEHNRLYWYRQTLGQGPEFLTYFQNEAQLEKSRLLSDRFSAERPKGSFSTLEIQRTEQGDSAMYLCASSQEVGTLSYEQYFGPGTRLTVT.

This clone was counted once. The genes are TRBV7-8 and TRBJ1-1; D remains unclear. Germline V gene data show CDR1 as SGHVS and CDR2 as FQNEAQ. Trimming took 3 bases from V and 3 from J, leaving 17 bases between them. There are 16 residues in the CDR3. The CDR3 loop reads CASSFTTENDHTEAFF. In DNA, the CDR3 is TGTGCCAGCAGCTTTACCACAGAGAACGACCACACTGAAGCTTTCTTT. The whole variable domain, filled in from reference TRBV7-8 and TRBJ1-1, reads GAGVSQSPRYKVAKRGQDVALRCDPISGHVSLFWYQQALGQGPEFLTYFQNEAQLDKSGLPSDRFFAERPEGSVSTLKIQRTQQEDSAVYLCASSFTTENDHTEAFFGQGTRLTVV.

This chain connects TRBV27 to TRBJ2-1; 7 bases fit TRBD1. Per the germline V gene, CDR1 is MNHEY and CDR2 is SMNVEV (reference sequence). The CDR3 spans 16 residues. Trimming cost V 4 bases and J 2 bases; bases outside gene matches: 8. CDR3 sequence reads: CASSYYHRGTYNEQFF. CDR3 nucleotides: TGTGCCAGCAGTTACTACCACAGGGGTACCTACAATGAGCAGTTCTTC.

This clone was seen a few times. This chain's CDR3 is CASSLLTGDGYTF. In DNA form, the CDR3 reads TGTGCCAGCAGCTTATTGACAGGGGATGGCTACACCTTC. This chain links TRBV7-2 with TRBJ1-2; 8 bases map to TRBD1. The CDR3 contains 13 residues. Trimming removed 2 bases from V and 6 bases from J; junction bases left unmatched: 2. CDR1 and CDR2 from the germline V gene are SGHTA and FQGNSA.

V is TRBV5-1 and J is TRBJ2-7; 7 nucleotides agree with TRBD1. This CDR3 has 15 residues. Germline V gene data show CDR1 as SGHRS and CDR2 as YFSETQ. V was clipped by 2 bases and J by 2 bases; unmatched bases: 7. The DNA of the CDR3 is TGCGCCAGCAGCTTCGGGGACAGCCGAGCCTACGAGCAGTACTTC. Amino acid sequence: CASSFGDSRAYEQYF.

CDR3 in amino acids: CASSSGGFDYEQYF. CDR3 bases: TGTGCCAGCAGCTCGGGGGGGTTCGACTACGAGCAGTACTTC. This rearrangement joins TRBV7-9 to TRBJ2-7; 8 bases agree with TRBD2. Germline CDR1 is SEHNR and CDR2 is FQNEAQ (reference sequence). The CDR3 is 14 residues long. Trimming took 4 bases from V and 3 from J; bases not matched to a gene: 5. The complete variable domain, with remaining parts taken from reference TRBV7-9 and TRBJ2-7, reads DTGVSQNPRHKITKRGQNVTFRCDPISEHNRLYWYRQTLGQGPEFLTYFQNEAQLEKSRLLSDRFSAERPKGSFSTLEIQRTEQGDSAMYLCASSSGGFDYEQYFGPGTRLTVT.

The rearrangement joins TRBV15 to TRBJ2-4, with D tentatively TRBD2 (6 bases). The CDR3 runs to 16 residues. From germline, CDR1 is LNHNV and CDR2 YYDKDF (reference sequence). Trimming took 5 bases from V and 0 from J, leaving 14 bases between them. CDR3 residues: CATSASGHKAKNIQYF. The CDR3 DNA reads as TGTGCCACCAGCGCGAGCGGGCACAAAGCCAAAAACATTCAGTACTTC.

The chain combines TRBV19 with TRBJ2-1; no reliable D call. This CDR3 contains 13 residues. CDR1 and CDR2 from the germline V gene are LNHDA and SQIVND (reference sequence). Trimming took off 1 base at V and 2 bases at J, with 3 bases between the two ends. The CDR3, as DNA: TGTGCCAGTAGTATAGTCCCCTACAATGAGCAGTTCTTC. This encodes CASSIVPYNEQFF.